One sample yielded the 25 T cell receptor beta chains listed below, sequenced in a study of siplizumab effects on memory and regulatory T cells. Sequencing was performed with immunoSEQ multiplex PCR; in TCRdb, only in-frame clones are kept and a portion is missing. The sample comprises over 1,000 clones, roughly 74% of which are singletons, and about 83% rests with the top ten. The sample consisted of TEMRA CD8+ T cells sorted from blood. Subset specified: unstimulated CD8+ CD45RA+ effector memory T cells. These receptor sequences come from a human donor in good health.

The gene calls are TRBV9 and TRBJ1-1; the D is unclear. V lost 5 bases to trimming and J lost 0 bases, with 8 bases between them. Germline CDR1 and CDR2: SGDLS and YYNGEE. This CDR3 is built from 13 residues. CDR3 amino acids: CASRGNLNTEAFF. CDR3 nucleotides: TGTGCCAGCAGGGGGAACTTGAACACTGAAGCTTTCTTT.

This clone was counted between two and nine times. This rearrangement joins TRBV7-9 to TRBJ2-7; TRBD2 matches 7 bases. Germline CDR1 SEHNR, CDR2 FQNEAQ (reference sequence). Trimming took 2 bases from V and 6 from J; bases not matched to a gene: 10. CDR3 length: 15 residues. The CDR3 spells CASSLLEGLNGEQYF. CDR3 coding DNA: TGTGCCAGCAGCTTACTTGAGGGACTAAACGGCGAGCAGTACTTC.

The CDR3 loop reads CASSQDAAGFYGYTF. The CDR3 DNA follows: TGTGCCAGCAGCCAAGATGCGGCCGGGTTCTATGGCTACACCTTC. The J gene is TRBJ1-2, the V gene TRBV11-1; D is undetermined. Germline CDR1 reads SGHAT; CDR2 reads FQDESV (reference sequence). V lost 5 bases, J lost 4 bases, and 17 bases lay in between. The length of the CDR3 is 15 residues.

The chain uses TRBV7-2 and TRBJ1-1; possibly TRBD1 for D (5 bases). Trimming removed 1 base from V and 5 bases from J, with 11 bases in between. Looked up from germline, CDR1 is SGHTA and CDR2 is FQGNSA. There are 14 residues in the CDR3. This CDR3 is CASSLGQTGTEAFF. The CDR3 DNA reads TGTGCCAGCAGCTTAGGACAGACGGGGACTGAAGCTTTCTTT.

In this sample, this clone turned up a few times. The chain combines TRBV7-4 with TRBJ2-7; 9 bases fit TRBD2. Unmatched junction bases numbered 7, after V lost 2 bases and J lost 5 bases. The CDR3 has 15 residues. CDR1 and CDR2 (germline): SGHVT, SQSDAQ. CDR3 coding DNA: TGTGCCAGCAGCTTAAACGGCGGGAGGGCCAACGAGCAGTACTTC. Translated: CASSLNGGRANEQYF.

The chain employs TRBV7-2 and TRBJ1-2; D perhaps matches TRBD1 (6 bases). V was clipped by 3 bases and J by 4 bases, with 18 bases between them. Germline loops: CDR1 SGHTA, CDR2 FQGNSA. CDR3 length: 16 amino acids. The CDR3 DNA reads as TGTGCCAGCAGCTTGCTGGCCCAGGGGCAAATCTATGGCTACACCTTC. It yields the protein CASSLLAQGQIYGYTF.

V is TRBV28 and J is TRBJ2-7; the match to TRBD2 covers 8 bases. V lost 7 bases to trimming and J lost 6 bases; unmatched junction nucleotides: 2. The CDR3 sequence is 11 residues long. Per the germline V gene, CDR1 is MDHEN and CDR2 is SYDVKM. CDR3 nucleotide sequence: TGTGCCAGCAATACTAGCGGCGAGCAGTACTTC. This sequence encodes CASNTSGEQYF.

The CDR3 region has the DNA TGTGCCAGCAGTTTCCCTCTTGATACGCAGTATTTT. It is translated as CASSFPLDTQYF. The chain links TRBV27 to TRBJ2-3; D not resolved. The ends were cut back, 3 bases at V and 6 bases at J, with 7 bases in the middle. The CDR3 length is 12 residues. The germline V gene has CDR1 MNHEY and CDR2 SMNVEV (reference sequence).

The count of this clone is one. The chain is built from TRBV27 and TRBJ2-3; 7 nucleotides match TRBD2. CDR1 and CDR2 (germline): MNHEY, SMNVEV (reference sequence). V was clipped by 5 bases and J by 1 base; unmatched bases: 9. This CDR3 spans 16 amino acids. The CDR3 DNA reads as TGTGCCAGCAGTCCCCGGGTAGCGGGTGGCACAGATACGCAGTATTTT. Residues: CASSPRVAGGTDTQYF.

This clone has a handful of counts. The gene calls are TRBV14 and TRBJ2-5; D is undetermined. The CDR3 is 11 residues long. Trimming cost V 1 base and J 12 bases, with 9 bases left between them. CDR1 and CDR2 from the germline V gene are SGHDN and FVKESK. This CDR3 reads CASSQGTAKYF. CDR3 bases: TGTGCCAGCAGCCAAGGGACCGCGAAGTACTTC.

The gene calls are TRBV5-1 and TRBJ2-5; 7 nucleotides align to TRBD1. The CDR3 contains 19 residues. Germline lookup yields CDR1 SGHRS and CDR2 YFSETQ. V shed 1 base, J shed 0 bases, and the junction held 15 bases outside the gene matches. CDR3 in DNA: TGCGCCAGCAGCTTGTCCAGCAGGGGGTATGTGGGGTACCAAGAGACCCAGTACTTC. This gives the protein CASSLSSRGYVGYQETQYF.

The J gene is TRBJ2-7, the V gene TRBV29-1, with 7 bases aligning to TRBD2. Germline V gene data show CDR1 as SQVTM and CDR2 as ANQGSEA. Trimming cost V 7 bases and J 2 bases; bases outside gene matches: 11. The CDR3 extends over 14 amino acids. CDR3 coding DNA: TGCAGCGCTGGTGGCGGGAGAGGAGCCTACGAGCAGTACTTC. Protein: CSAGGGRGAYEQYF.

This clone is medium-sized (0.01 to 0.1%) by share. The gene calls are TRBV14 and TRBJ2-7; D ambiguous. This CDR3 has 13 amino acids. CDR1 is SGHDN and CDR2 is FVKESK in the germline V gene. The ends were cut back, 1 base at V and 6 bases at J, with 10 bases in the middle. The CDR3 DNA is TGTGCCAGCAGCCAAGTAGTGAGTGGCGAGCAGTACTTC. This translates into CASSQVVSGEQYF.

The chain is built from TRBV9 and TRBJ2-7; no clear D gene. CDR3 length: 13 amino acids. From germline, CDR1 is SGDLS and CDR2 YYNGEE. V was trimmed by 7 bases and J by 0 bases, leaving 11 bases between them. CDR3 DNA: TGTGCCAGCGCCAGGTCCGACTCCTACGAGCAGTACTTC. Its protein is CASARSDSYEQYF.

This sequence joins TRBV6-5 and TRBJ2-3, with no clear D. V shed 5 bases and J shed 0 bases, with 9 bases lying between them. Germline CDR1 is MNHEY and CDR2 is SVGAGI. This CDR3 has 14 amino acids. CDR3 protein: CASSPITSTDTQYF. Written as DNA, the CDR3 is TGTGCCAGCAGTCCCATAACTAGCACAGATACGCAGTATTTT.

This clone was detected only a few times. This sequence joins TRBV7-8 and TRBJ2-1; TRBD2 is a possible D gene (6 bases). The V gene's germline CDR1 is SGHVS and CDR2 FQNEAQ. V lost 3 bases, J lost 8 bases, and 14 bases lay in between. The CDR3 length is 14 residues. In DNA, the CDR3 is TGTGCCAGCAGCTTGACTAGTCGGGTCGATGAGCAGTTCTTC. Protein sequence: CASSLTSRVDEQFF.

The chain joins TRBV7-3 to TRBJ1-2, with TRBD1 matching 9 bases. Germline values: CDR1 SGHTA, CDR2 FQGTGA. CDR3 length: 13 residues. V shed 5 bases and J 8 bases; nucleotides not matched to a gene: 6. In DNA form, the CDR3 reads TGTGCCAGCAGCCCGGACAGGGGAGGAGGCTACACCTTC. As protein: CASSPDRGGGYTF.

The chain uses TRBV9 and TRBJ2-5; D unclear. The germline V and J ends were trimmed by 4 bases and 5 bases, with 6 bases remaining between them. The length of the CDR3 is 11 residues. The germline CDR1 and CDR2 sequences are SGDLS and YYNGEE. CDR3 region: CASSIGETQYF. The CDR3 region has the DNA TGTGCCAGCAGCATCGGGGAGACCCAGTACTTC.

This clone appeared a single time. V is TRBV7-3 and J is TRBJ1-1; the D gene is possibly TRBD1 (6 bases). V was trimmed by 4 bases and J by 3 bases, leaving 15 bases between them. The CDR3 extends over 15 amino acids. From germline, CDR1 is SGHTA and CDR2 FQGTGA. As DNA, the CDR3 is TGTGCCAGCAGCTCCGTCGGGGGGGCCTACACTGAAGCTTTCTTT. Translating it yields CASSSVGGAYTEAFF.

The chain uses TRBV6-6 and TRBJ2-7; D might be TRBD2 (6 bases). This CDR3 is built from 15 residues. V shed 7 bases and J shed 1 base, with 17 bases lying between them. Germline values: CDR1 MNHNY, CDR2 SVGAGI (reference sequence). CDR3 region: CASTKTGLISYEQYF. The CDR3 region has the DNA TGTGCCAGCACCAAGACGGGACTGATTTCCTACGAGCAGTACTTC.

The V and J genes are TRBV2 and TRBJ2-7; 10 bases match TRBD1. V gave up 3 bases and J gave up 3 bases; unmatched junction bases: 5. This CDR3 has 15 amino acids. Germline-derived CDR1 and CDR2 are SNHLY and FYNNEI. CDR3 amino acids: CASSDRTGGFYEQYF. The CDR3, as DNA: TGTGCCAGCAGTGATCGGACAGGGGGATTCTACGAGCAGTACTTC.

Regarding this clone: The junction does not match germline at one end; this may be a read error. This chain connects TRBV5-8 to TRBJ1-1; weak D call: TRBD1 (5 bases). The CDR3 runs 16 residues. In germline, CDR1 is SGHTS, CDR2 YDEGEE. The CDR3 DNA follows: TGCGCCAGCAGCCAGGCCCGGGACTCAGCGAACACTGAAGCTTTCTTT. It yields the protein CASSQARDSANTEAFF.

The chain couples TRBV4-2 to TRBJ2-1; either TRBD1 or TRBD2 may fit D (5 bases each). Germline CDR1 is LGHNA and CDR2 is YNFKEQ. The CDR3 loop spans 12 amino acids. V was shortened by 6 bases and J by 6 bases, with 9 bases between the two germline ends. CDR3 sequence: CASRGPFNEQFF. The CDR3 DNA reads as TGTGCCAGCAGGGGACCCTTCAATGAGCAGTTCTTC.

This clone turned up a few times. The chain has TRBV4-1 and TRBJ1-1; a possible D gene is TRBD1 (5 bases). V was pared by 0 bases and J by 6 bases, with 20 bases between. Germline CDR1 is MGHRA and CDR2 is YSYEKL. The CDR3 sequence is 17 residues long. CDR3 sequence: CASSQDRYAGRIPEAFF. CDR3 nucleotides: TGCGCCAGCAGCCAAGATCGGTACGCGGGGCGCATCCCTGAAGCTTTCTTT.

This chain uses TRBV6-5 with TRBJ2-5; 11 bases fit TRBD1. Trimming took 2 bases from V and 5 from J; bases not matched to a gene: 1. The CDR3 totals 14 residues. Germline V gene sequence: CDR1 MNHEY, CDR2 SVGAGI. The CDR3 loop is CASSYRDRGETQYF. CDR3 DNA sequence: TGTGCCAGCAGTTACAGGGACAGGGGGGAGACCCAGTACTTC.